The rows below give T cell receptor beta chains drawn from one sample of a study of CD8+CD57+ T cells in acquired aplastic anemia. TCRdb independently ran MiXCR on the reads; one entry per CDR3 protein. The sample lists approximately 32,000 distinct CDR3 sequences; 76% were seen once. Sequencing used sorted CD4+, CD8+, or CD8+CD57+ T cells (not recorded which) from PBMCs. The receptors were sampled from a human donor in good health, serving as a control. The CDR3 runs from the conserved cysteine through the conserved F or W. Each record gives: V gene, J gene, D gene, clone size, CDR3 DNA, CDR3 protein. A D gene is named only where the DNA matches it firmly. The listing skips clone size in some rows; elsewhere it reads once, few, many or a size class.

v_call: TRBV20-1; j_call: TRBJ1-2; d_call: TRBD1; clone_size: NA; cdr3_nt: TGCAGTGCCCAAGGTTCTGGCACCGGGACAGAAAACTATGGCTACACCTTC; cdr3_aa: CSAQGSGTGTENYGYTF
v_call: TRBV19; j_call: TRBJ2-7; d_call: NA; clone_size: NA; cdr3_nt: TGTGCCAGTAGTATAGAGGCAGCCTACGAGCAGTACTTC; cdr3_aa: CASSIEAAYEQYF
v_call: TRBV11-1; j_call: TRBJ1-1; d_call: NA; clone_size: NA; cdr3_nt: TGTGCCAGCAGCTTAGACAGCAATTTGAACACTGAAGCTTTCTTT; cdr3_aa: CASSLDSNLNTEAFF
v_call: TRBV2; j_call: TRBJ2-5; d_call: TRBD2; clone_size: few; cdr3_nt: TGTGCCAGCAGTGGACTAGCGGGAAAGACCCAGTACTTC; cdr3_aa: CASSGLAGKTQYF
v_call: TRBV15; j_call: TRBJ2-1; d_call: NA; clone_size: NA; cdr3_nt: TGTGCCACCAGCAGAGGAGACGGCAATGAGCAGTTCTTC; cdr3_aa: CATSRGDGNEQFF
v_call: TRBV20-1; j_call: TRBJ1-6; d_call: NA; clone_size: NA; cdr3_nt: TGCAGTGCTAGAGACCGAAGAGGAAGTGATAATTCACCCCTCCACTTT; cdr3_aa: CSARDRRGSDNSPLHF
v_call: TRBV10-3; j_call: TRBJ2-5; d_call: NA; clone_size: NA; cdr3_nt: TGTGCCATCAGTGAGCAGACGGCGGGACAAGGAGAGACCCAGTACTTC; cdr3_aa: CAISEQTAGQGETQYF
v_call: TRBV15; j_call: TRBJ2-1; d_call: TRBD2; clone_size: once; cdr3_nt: TGTGCCACCAGCAGAGATGGGGGGAGGGCGGACAATGAGCAGTTCTTC; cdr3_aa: CATSRDGGRADNEQFF
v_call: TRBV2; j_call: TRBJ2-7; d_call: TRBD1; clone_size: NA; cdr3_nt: TGTGCCAGGGGGGACAGGGGCTCCGAGCAGTACTTC; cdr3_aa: CARGDRGSEQYF
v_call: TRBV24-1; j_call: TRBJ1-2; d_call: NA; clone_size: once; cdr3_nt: TGTGCCACCAGTGATTATCAGGGATATGGCTACACCTTC; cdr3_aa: CATSDYQGYGYTF
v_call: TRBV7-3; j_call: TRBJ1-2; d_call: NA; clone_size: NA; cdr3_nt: TGTGCCAGCACCGGACAACCCGACGGGGATGGCTACACCTTC; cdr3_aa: CASTGQPDGDGYTF
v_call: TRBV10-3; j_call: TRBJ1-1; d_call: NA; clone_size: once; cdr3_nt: TGTGCCATCAGCAGCAACACTGAAGCTTTCTTT; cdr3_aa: CAISSNTEAFF
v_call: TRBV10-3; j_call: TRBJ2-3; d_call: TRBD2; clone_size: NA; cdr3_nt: TGTGCCATCAGTGACACTAGCGATTCCAGCACAGATACGCAGTATTTT; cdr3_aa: CAISDTSDSSTDTQYF
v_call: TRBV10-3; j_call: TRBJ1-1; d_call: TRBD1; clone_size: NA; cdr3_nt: TGTGCCATCAGTAAGACAGGGGGGACTGAAGCTTTCTTT; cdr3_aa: CAISKTGGTEAFF
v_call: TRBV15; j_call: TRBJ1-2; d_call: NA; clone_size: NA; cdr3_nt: TGTGCCACCAGCAGAGCACCAGTTGATGGCTACACCTTC; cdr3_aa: CATSRAPVDGYTF
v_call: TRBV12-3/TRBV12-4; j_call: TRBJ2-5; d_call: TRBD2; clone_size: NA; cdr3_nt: TGTGCCAGCAGTCTCGGGGGGACTCAAGAGACCCAGTACTTC; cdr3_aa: CASSLGGTQETQYF
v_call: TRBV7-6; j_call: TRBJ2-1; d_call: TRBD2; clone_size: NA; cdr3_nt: TGTGCCAGCAGCCTGACTAGCGGGGGAGATGAGCAGTTCTTC; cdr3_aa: CASSLTSGGDEQFF
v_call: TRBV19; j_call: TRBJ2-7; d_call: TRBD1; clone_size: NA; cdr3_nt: TGTGCCAGTAGTTTCTCCGGGACAGCCTACGAGCAGTACTTC; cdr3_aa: CASSFSGTAYEQYF
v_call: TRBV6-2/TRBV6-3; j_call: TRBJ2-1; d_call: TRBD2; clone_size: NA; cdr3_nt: TGTGCCAGCAGTTACTCTAGCGGGGGGGCCATCCACAATGAGCAGTTCTTC; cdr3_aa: CASSYSSGGAIHNEQFF
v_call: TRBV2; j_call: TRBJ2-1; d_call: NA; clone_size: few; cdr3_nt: TGTGCCAGCAGTATTAACAGGGAGCAGTTCTTC; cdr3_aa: CASSINREQFF
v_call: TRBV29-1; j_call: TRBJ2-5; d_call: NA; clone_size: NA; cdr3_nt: TGCAGCGTTGAGGGTTCCAGGGATAAGCGGAGAGAGACCCAGTACTTC; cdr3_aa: CSVEGSRDKRRETQYF
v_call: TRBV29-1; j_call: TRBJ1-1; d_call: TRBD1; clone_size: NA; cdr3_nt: TGCAGCGTTGGATGGGGGACAGATGACACTGAAGCTTTCTTT; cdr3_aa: CSVGWGTDDTEAFF
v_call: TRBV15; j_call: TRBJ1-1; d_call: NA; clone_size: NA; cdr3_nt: TGTGCCACCAGCAGAGACCGGGGGAACACTGAAGCTTTCTTT; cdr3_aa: CATSRDRGNTEAFF
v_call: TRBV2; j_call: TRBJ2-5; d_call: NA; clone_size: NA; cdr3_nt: TGTGCCAGCGAGGACGGGACAAAAGAGACCCAGTACTTC; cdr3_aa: CASEDGTKETQYF
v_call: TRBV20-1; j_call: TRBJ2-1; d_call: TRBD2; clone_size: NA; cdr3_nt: TGCAGTGCTACCGATACTAGCGGGGGAGCCAATGAGCAGTTCTTC; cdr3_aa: CSATDTSGGANEQFF
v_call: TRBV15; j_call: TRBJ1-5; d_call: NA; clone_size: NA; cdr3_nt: TGTGCCACCAGCAGAGATCGGGGGGAGGGTAGTCAGCCCCAGCATTTT; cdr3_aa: CATSRDRGEGSQPQHF